The sequence of this TCR beta chain was determined in a study of blood T cells in healthy people across ages. Overall study results and limits: Unsorted PBMC material precluded a definitive naive versus antigen-experienced comparison.

Next came a second PCR, run for about 7 to 12 cycles, which used a sample-barcoded 5' primer along with a J-beta primer mix. TCRdb passed the 5' RACE reads through MiXCR, listing each CDR3 protein once. Among fewer than 950,000 distinct CDR3 sequences listed, 36% were seen once. Note on this clonotype: Its target is not known.

The origin of this receptor is a man aged 18 to 29 in good health. Material: blood.

CDR3 nucleotides: TGTGCCAGCAGTCCATCCGGGACACCGTCCTACGAGCAGTACTTC. Translating it yields CASSPSGTPSYEQYF. This sequence joins TRBV12-3 or TRBV12-4 and TRBJ2-7; possibly TRBD1 for D (6 bases). V lost 5 bases to trimming and J lost 1 base, with 15 bases between them. This CDR3 region has 15 residues.